This T cell receptor beta chain derives from a study of cytomegalovirus exposure and HLA in healthy donors. Findings of the study overall: The investigators catalogued 164 TCR beta chains as cytomegalovirus-associated.

J lost 7 bases, V lost 3 bases, and 3 bases had no gene match. CDR3 length: 14 residues. Germline V lookup: CDR1 KGHSH, CDR2 LQKENI. The PCR made use of 60 Vbeta and 13 Jbeta primers. Assay: immunoSEQ multiplex PCR; the TCRdb copy retains only in-frame clones and omits some. The sample holds approximately 70,000 clones; about 74% are singletons and the top ten take around 10%. About this clone itself: As yet, its antigen is unknown.

Sequencing was done on a sample of PBMCs. This clonotype originated in a woman in her fifties or sixties in good health and CMV-seropositive. The chain carries TRBV18 and TRBJ1-4; 9 bases are shared with TRBD1. The CDR3 bases are TGTGCCAGCTCACCGGGACAGGGCGCTGAAAAACTGTTTTTT. The encoded protein is CASSPGQGAEKLFF.